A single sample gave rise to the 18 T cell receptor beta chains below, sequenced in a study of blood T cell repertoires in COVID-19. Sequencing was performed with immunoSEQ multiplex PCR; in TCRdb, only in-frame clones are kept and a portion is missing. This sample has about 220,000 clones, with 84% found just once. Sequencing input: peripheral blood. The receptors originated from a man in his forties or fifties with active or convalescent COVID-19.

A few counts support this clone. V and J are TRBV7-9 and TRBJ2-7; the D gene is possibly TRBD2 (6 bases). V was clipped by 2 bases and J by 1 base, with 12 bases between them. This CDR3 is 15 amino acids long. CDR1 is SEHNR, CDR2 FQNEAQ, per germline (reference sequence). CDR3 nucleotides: TGTGCCAGCAGCTTAAATTGGAGGGGTTCCTACGAGCAGTACTTC. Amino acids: CASSLNWRGSYEQYF.

The CDR3 is CATSDFGTATDTQYF. The CDR3, as DNA: TGTGCCACCAGTGATTTTGGGACAGCCACAGATACGCAGTATTTT. This sequence joins TRBV24-1 and TRBJ2-3; TRBD1 matches 7 bases. The germline V gene encodes CDR1 KGHDR and CDR2 SFDVKD. V was pared by 1 base and J by 2 bases, with 2 bases of the junction left unmatched. The CDR3 is made up of 15 amino acids.

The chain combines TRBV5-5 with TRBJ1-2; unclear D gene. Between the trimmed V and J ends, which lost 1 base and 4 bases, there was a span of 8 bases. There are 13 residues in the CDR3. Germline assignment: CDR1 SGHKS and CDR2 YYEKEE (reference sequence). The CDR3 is CASSLIPSYGYTF. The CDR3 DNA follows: TGTGCCAGCAGCTTGATCCCCTCCTATGGCTACACCTTC.

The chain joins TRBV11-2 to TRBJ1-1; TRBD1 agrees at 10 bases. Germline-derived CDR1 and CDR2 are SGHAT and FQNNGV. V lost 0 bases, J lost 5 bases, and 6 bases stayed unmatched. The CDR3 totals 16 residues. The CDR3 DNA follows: TGTGCCAGCAGCTTAGAATTAGACAGGGGGCGGACTGAAGCTTTCTTT. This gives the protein CASSLELDRGRTEAFF.

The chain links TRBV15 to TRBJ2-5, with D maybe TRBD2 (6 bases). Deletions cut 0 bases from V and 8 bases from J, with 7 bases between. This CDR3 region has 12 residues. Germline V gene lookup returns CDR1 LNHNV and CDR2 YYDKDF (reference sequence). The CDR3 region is CATSREEGTQYF. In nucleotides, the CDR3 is TGTGCCACCAGCAGAGAGGAGGGAACCCAGTACTTC. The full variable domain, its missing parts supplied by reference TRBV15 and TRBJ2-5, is DAMVIQNPRYQVTQFGKPVTLSCSQTLNHNVMYWYQQKSSQAPKLLFHYYDKDFNNEADTPDNFQSRRPNTSFCFLDIRSPGLGDTAMYLCATSREEGTQYFGPGTRLLVL.

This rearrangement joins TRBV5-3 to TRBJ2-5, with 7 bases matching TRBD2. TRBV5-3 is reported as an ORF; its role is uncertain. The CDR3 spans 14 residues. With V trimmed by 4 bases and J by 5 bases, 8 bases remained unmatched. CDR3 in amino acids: CARSRGRAYETQYF. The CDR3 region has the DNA TGTGCCAGAAGCCGCGGGAGAGCCTACGAGACCCAGTACTTC.

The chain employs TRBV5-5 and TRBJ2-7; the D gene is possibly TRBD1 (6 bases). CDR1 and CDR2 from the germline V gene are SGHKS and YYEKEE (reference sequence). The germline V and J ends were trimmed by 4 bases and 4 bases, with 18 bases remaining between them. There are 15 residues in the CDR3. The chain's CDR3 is CASSPRTALGYEQYF. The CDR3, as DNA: TGTGCCAGCAGCCCGAGGACAGCATTGGGGTACGAGCAGTACTTC.

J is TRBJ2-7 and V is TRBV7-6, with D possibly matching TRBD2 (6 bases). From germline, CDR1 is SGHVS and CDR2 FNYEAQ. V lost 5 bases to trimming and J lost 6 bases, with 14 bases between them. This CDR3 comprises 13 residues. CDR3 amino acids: CASSAAGSSEQYF. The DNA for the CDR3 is TGTGCCAGCAGCGCAGCGGGTTCTTCCGAGCAGTACTTC.

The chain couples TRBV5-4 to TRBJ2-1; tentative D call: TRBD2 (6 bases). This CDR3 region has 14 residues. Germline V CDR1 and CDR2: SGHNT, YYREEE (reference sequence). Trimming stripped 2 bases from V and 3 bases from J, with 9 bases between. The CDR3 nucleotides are TGTGCCAGCAGCTTAGCGGGCAACTACAATGAGCAGTTCTTC. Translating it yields CASSLAGNYNEQFF.

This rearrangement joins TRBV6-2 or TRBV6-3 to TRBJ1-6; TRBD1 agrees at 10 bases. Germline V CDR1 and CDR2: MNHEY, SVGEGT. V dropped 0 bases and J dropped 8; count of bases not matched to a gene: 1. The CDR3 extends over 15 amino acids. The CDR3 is CASSYSGQGDSPLHF. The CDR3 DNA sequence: TGTGCCAGCAGTTACTCAGGACAGGGGGATTCACCCCTCCACTTT.

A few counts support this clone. For the CDR3, the DNA is TGTGCCAGCAGCCCTAGGGGTCAGAGTGGCTACACCTTC. Protein: CASSPRGQSGYTF. The rearrangement uses TRBV5-4 and TRBJ1-2; TRBD1 is a possible D gene (5 bases). The CDR3 totals 13 residues. Looked up from germline, CDR1 is SGHNT and CDR2 is YYREEE (reference sequence). The V gene lost 4 bases and the J gene lost 7 bases, with 14 bases spanning the gap.

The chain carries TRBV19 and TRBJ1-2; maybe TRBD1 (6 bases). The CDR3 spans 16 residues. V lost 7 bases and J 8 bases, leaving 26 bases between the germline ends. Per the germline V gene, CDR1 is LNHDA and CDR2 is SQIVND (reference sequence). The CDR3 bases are TGTGCCAGTATGTCCCGCGGGGGCCGATCGGGATGGGGCTACACCTTC. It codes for CASMSRGGRSGWGYTF.

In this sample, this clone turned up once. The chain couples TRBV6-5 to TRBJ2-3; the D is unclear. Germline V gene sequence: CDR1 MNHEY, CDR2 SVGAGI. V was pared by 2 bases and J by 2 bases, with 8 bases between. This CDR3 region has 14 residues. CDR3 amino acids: CASSYTSYTDTQYF. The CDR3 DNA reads TGTGCCAGCAGTTACACGAGTTACACAGATACGCAGTATTTT.

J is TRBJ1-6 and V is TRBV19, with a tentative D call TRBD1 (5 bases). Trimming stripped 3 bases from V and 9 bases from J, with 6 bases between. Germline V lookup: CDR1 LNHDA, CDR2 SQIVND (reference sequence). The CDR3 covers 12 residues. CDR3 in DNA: TGTGCCAGTAGTATCGGGGGTTCACCCCTCCACTTT. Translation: CASSIGGSPLHF.

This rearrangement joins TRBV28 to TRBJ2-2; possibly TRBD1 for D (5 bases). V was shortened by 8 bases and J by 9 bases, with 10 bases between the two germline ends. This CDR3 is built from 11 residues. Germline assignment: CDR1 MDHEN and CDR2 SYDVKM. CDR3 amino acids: CASQGRRELFF. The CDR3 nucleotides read TGTGCCAGCCAGGGAAGGAGGGAGCTGTTTTTT.

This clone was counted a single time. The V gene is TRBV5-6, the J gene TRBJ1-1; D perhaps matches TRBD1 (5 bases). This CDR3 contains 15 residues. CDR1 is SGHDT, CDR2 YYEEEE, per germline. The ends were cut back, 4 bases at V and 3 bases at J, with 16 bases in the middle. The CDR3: CASSNLREADTEAFF. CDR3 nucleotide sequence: TGTGCCAGCAGCAACCTCAGGGAAGCTGACACTGAAGCTTTCTTT.

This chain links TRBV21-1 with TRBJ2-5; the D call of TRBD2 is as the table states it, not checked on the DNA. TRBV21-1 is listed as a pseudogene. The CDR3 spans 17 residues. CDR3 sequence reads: CASSSKTGRLAVETQYF. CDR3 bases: TGTGCCAGCAGCTCAAAAACAGGTCGGCTAGCGGTGGAGACCCAGTACTTC.

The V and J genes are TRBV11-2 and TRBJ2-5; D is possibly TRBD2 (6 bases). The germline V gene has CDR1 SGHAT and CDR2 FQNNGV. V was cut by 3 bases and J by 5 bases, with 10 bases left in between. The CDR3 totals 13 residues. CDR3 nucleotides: TGTGCCAGCAGCTTCGGGGGAGCTGAGACCCAGTACTTC. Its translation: CASSFGGAETQYF. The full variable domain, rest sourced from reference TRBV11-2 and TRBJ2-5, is EAGVAQSPRYKIIEKRQSVAFWCNPISGHATLYWYQQILGQGPKLLIQFQNNGVVDDSQLPKDRFSAERLKGVDSTLKIQPAKLEDSAVYLCASSFGGAETQYFGPGTRLLVL.